Listed below are T cell receptor beta chains from one sample, sequenced in a study of beta chain features in type 1 diabetes. Assay: immunoSEQ multiplex PCR; the TCRdb copy retains only in-frame clones and omits some. The sample lists approximately 52,000 clones; 50% to 75% were seen once. The specimen was stem cell memory CD4+ T cells from blood. These receptors came from a woman younger than 45 with type 1 diabetes. The CDR3 runs from the conserved cysteine through the conserved F or W. The D gene is left open where the match is weak. Expanded clones are given a class, and other clones once, few, many or no size at all.

TGTGCCAGCAGCCGAGGACAGGGGGCTTACGAGCAGTACTTC	CASSRGQGAYEQYF	TRBV5-6	TRBD1	TRBJ2-7	.
TGTGCCAGCAGCTTGCTCTCGGGAACAAGCTCCTACAATGAGCAGTTCTTC	CASSLLSGTSSYNEQFF	TRBV11-2	.	TRBJ2-1	.
TGTGCCAGCAGCTTAAGCCTGGGAGCCTACAATGAGCAGTTCTTC	CASSLSLGAYNEQFF	TRBV7-3	.	TRBJ2-1	few
TGTGCCAGCAGCTCCTTAGCGGGAGAGGCTTTAACCCAGTACTTC	CASSSLAGEALTQYF	TRBV7-9	TRBD2	TRBJ2-5	.
TGTGCCAGCTCACCCGGGAGCTCCTACGAGCAGTACTTC	CASSPGSSYEQYF	TRBV18	.	TRBJ2-7	.
TGCAGCGTGGATGCCGGGACAGAGAAGTACGAGCAGTACTTC	CSVDAGTEKYEQYF	TRBV29-1	TRBD1	TRBJ2-7	few
TGCGCCAGCAGTGAGTCTGGATTGGGCCCCATGAACACTGAAGCTTTCTTT	CASSESGLGPMNTEAFF	TRBV10-2	.	TRBJ1-1	few
TGTGCCAGCAGTACTAGCACAGATACGCAGTATTTT	CASSTSTDTQYF	TRBV7-9	.	TRBJ2-3	few
TGTGCCAGCAGCTTACTAGCGGGAGACACCGGGGAGCTGTTTTTT	CASSLLAGDTGELFF	TRBV7-9	TRBD2	TRBJ2-2	few
TGTGCCAGCTCACCAAAACTAAGTCTGTCCATGAACACTGAAGCTTTCTTT	CASSPKLSLSMNTEAFF	TRBV18	.	TRBJ1-1	.
TGTGCCAGCAGGACGGGAGCGGGAGGGGATAATGAGCAGTTCTTC	CASRTGAGGDNEQFF	TRBV6-1	TRBD2	TRBJ2-1	.
TGTGCCTGGAGTGTGGCCTTTGCTAGCACAGATACGCAGTATTTT	CAWSVAFASTDTQYF	TRBV30	.	TRBJ2-3	few
TGTGCCAGCTCAGGACTAGCGGTTAGCACAGATACGCAGTATTTT	CASSGLAVSTDTQYF	TRBV18	TRBD2	TRBJ2-3	.
TGTGCCAGTATGCCGGGACTAGCGGGAGGGTTCAATGAGCAGTTCTTC	CASMPGLAGGFNEQFF	TRBV19	TRBD2	TRBJ2-1	.
TGTGCCAGCAGTGTTTTTGGCCAGACCGGGGAGCTGTTTTTT	CASSVFGQTGELFF	TRBV6-1	.	TRBJ2-2	once
TGTGCCAGCAGCCCGAACAGACGCTCCTACAATGAGCAGTTCTTC	CASSPNRRSYNEQFF	TRBV2	.	TRBJ2-1	.
TGTGCCAGCAGCTCCAACAATCAGCCCCAGCATTTT	CASSSNNQPQHF	TRBV7-5	.	TRBJ1-5	.
TGTGCCAGCAGCGTAAACGCCGTCGCGGGAGGGGCCGGGGAGCTGTTTTTT	CASSVNAVAGGAGELFF	TRBV7-3	TRBD2	TRBJ2-2	.
TGCAGCGTTGAGCTCACTAGCACAGATACGCAGTATTTT	CSVELTSTDTQYF	TRBV29-1	.	TRBJ2-3	few
TGTGCCAGCAGCTCTACAGGGGGCGCGACAGATACGCAGTATTTT	CASSSTGGATDTQYF	TRBV7-9	TRBD1	TRBJ2-3	few
TGCGCCAGCAGCAGACAGGGTGAAAACACTGAAGCTTTCTTT	CASSRQGENTEAFF	TRBV5-1	TRBD1	TRBJ1-1	.
TGTGCCAGCAGCAGAATCCGGGACAGGGCTGACGAGCAGTACTTC	CASSRIRDRADEQYF	TRBV7-8	TRBD1	TRBJ2-7	.
TGTGCCAGCAGTGAGAGCAGGGAAAGGACTGAAGCTTTCTTT	CASSESRERTEAFF	TRBV2	.	TRBJ1-1	.
TGTGCCAGCAGTTTTCCGGGAAACACCATATATTTT	CASSFPGNTIYF	TRBV28	.	TRBJ1-3	.
TGCGCCAGCAGCTTGGATCATAACACTGAAGCTTTCTTT	CASSLDHNTEAFF	TRBV5-1	.	TRBJ1-1	once
TGCAGTGAACAGGGGGCAGGTGGCTACACCTTC	CSEQGAGGYTF	TRBV20-1	TRBD1	TRBJ1-2	few
TGTGCCAGCAGCCGTCAAGAGACCCAGTACTTC	CASSRQETQYF	TRBV7-9	.	TRBJ2-5	.